This is a list of T cell receptor beta chains from one sample in a study of CD8 T cells in ankylosing spondylitis. TCRdb reprocessed the 5' RACE reads with MiXCR, giving one entry per CDR3 protein. The repertoire consists of some 200,000 distinct CDR3 sequences, with 13% occurring once and the leading ten covering 15% to 20%. Sample: blood, either unsorted or a sorted T cell fraction (not recorded which). The source of these receptors is a male donor with ankylosing spondylitis or in good health (not recorded which). CDR3s include the opening cysteine and the closing phenylalanine or tryptophan. The order of the fields is D gene, V gene, clone size, J gene, CDR3 protein, CDR3 DNA. The D gene is left open where the match is weak. A clone size is listed for some rows: how often the clone was seen (once, few, many), or a class if it is expanded.

>-|TRBV4-2|many|TRBJ2-5
CASSQDGSRNQETQYF
TGTGCCAGCAGCCAAGATGGCTCGAGGAACCAAGAGACCCAGTACTTC
>-|TRBV27|few|TRBJ2-1
CASSLGSSEQFF
TGTGCCAGCAGTTTAGGGTCAAGCGAGCAGTTCTTC
>-|TRBV12-3/TRBV12-4|few|TRBJ1-1
CASSSGDLLNTEAFF
TGTGCCAGCAGTAGCGGGGACCTGTTGAACACTGAAGCTTTCTTT
>-|TRBV29-1|many|TRBJ1-2
CSVEDLNGYTF
TGCAGCGTTGAAGATCTTAACGGCTACACCTTC
>-|TRBV27|-|TRBJ1-1
CASSLSEAPGTEAFF
TGTGCCAGCAGTTTATCGGAGGCTCCGGGTACTGAAGCTTTCTTT
>-|TRBV15|few|TRBJ1-1
CATSRDDPRGNTEAFF
TGTGCCACCAGCAGAGATGACCCCCGGGGAAACACTGAAGCTTTCTTT
>-|TRBV5-1|-|TRBJ2-7
CASSWGDGNPYEQYF
TGCGCCAGCAGCTGGGGGGACGGGAATCCCTACGAGCAGTACTTC
>-|TRBV20-1|few|TRBJ2-1
CSAPGTDYNEQFF
TGCAGTGCTCCCGGGACGGACTACAATGAGCAGTTCTTC
>TRBD2|TRBV7-6|-|TRBJ2-2
CASSPGLAGEEELFF
TGTGCCAGCAGCCCGGGACTAGCGGGAGAAGAGGAGCTGTTTTTT
>TRBD1|TRBV7-2|-|TRBJ1-4
CASSLEGQGITNEKLFF
TGTGCCAGCAGCTTAGAGGGACAGGGAATAACTAATGAAAAACTGTTTTTT
>-|TRBV6-2/TRBV6-3|once|TRBJ2-1
CASSYPPGAGSTYNEQFF
TGTGCCAGCAGTTACCCCCCCGGGGCTGGGAGCACCTACAATGAGCAGTTCTTC
>TRBD2|TRBV5-1|few|TRBJ2-7
CASSLGTSVGSYEQYF
TGCGCCAGCAGCTTGGGCACTAGCGTTGGGTCCTACGAGCAGTACTTC
>-|TRBV4-1|-|TRBJ2-5
CASSQVGQNQETQYF
TGCGCCAGCAGCCAAGTTGGACAAAACCAAGAGACCCAGTACTTC
>-|TRBV27|-|TRBJ2-1
CASSFVREKEQFF
TGTGCCAGCAGTTTTGTACGGGAGAAAGAGCAGTTCTTC
>-|TRBV12-3/TRBV12-4|few|TRBJ1-2
CASSEGGVGSDYGYTF
TGTGCCAGCAGTGAGGGGGGGGTGGGAAGCGACTATGGCTACACCTTC
>-|TRBV11-3|few|TRBJ2-1
CASSLYYGGETNDPQFF
TGTGCCAGCAGCTTATATTACGGGGGAGAAACTAATGATCCGCAGTTCTTC
>TRBD2|TRBV27|-|TRBJ2-1
CASRGTSGRQNNEQFF
TGTGCCAGCAGGGGGACTAGCGGGAGGCAAAACAATGAGCAGTTCTTC
>-|TRBV20-1|-|TRBJ2-2
CSARTSTLDTGELFF
TGCAGTGCTAGAACGTCGACATTAGACACCGGGGAGCTGTTTTTT
>-|TRBV29-1|-|TRBJ1-1
CSDGPEEGDYTEAFF
TGCAGCGACGGTCCCGAGGAAGGGGACTACACTGAAGCTTTCTTT
>TRBD2|TRBV12-3/TRBV12-4|few|TRBJ2-1
CASTPSGLAGPQLYNEQFF
TGTGCCAGCACCCCCTCGGGACTAGCGGGGCCGCAACTCTACAATGAGCAGTTCTTC
>-|TRBV20-1|-|TRBJ2-1
CSARDGASEHNEQFF
TGCAGTGCTAGAGATGGGGCTAGCGAGCACAATGAGCAGTTCTTC
>-|TRBV4-1|-|TRBJ2-7
CASSQERYDSSYEQYF
TGCGCCAGCAGCCAAGAGCGTTATGACAGTTCCTACGAGCAGTACTTC
>TRBD2|TRBV11-2|many|TRBJ2-3
CASSGGTSGRTDTQYF
TGTGCCAGCAGCGGCGGGACTAGCGGCCGCACAGATACGCAGTATTTT
>-|TRBV12-3/TRBV12-4|-|TRBJ1-2
CASSIVGTLGYTF
TGTGCCAGCAGTATAGTAGGGACGTTGGGCTACACCTTC
>TRBD2|TRBV20-1|-|TRBJ2-7
CSARGPLAGPYEQYF
TGCAGTGCTAGAGGCCCCCTAGCGGGACCCTACGAGCAGTACTTC
>TRBD2|TRBV6-1|few|TRBJ2-1
CASSEEAGGPSEQFF
TGTGCCAGCAGTGAAGAAGCGGGGGGGCCAAGTGAGCAGTTCTTC
>-|TRBV4-2|-|TRBJ1-5
CASSQGEGRDNQPQHF
TGTGCCAGCAGCCAAGGGGAGGGGCGAGACAATCAGCCCCAGCATTTT
>-|TRBV12-3/TRBV12-4|few|TRBJ1-1
CASSRTANTEAFF
TGTGCCAGCAGTCGGACAGCGAACACTGAAGCTTTCTTT
>TRBD2|TRBV24-1|-|TRBJ2-2
CATSDWGLGPGELFF
TGTGCCACCAGTGATTGGGGACTAGGCCCCGGGGAGCTGTTTTTT
>TRBD1|TRBV24-1|few|TRBJ2-2
CATSGGQGDTGELFF
TGTGCCACCAGTGGGGGACAGGGAGACACCGGGGAGCTGTTTTTT
>-|TRBV5-1|many|TRBJ2-3
CASSLGDGDTQYF
TGCGCCAGCAGCTTAGGGGATGGGGATACGCAGTATTTT
>TRBD2|TRBV19|-|TRBJ2-1
CASSPWVAGPNEQFF
TGTGCCAGTAGTCCATGGGTAGCGGGGCCCAATGAGCAGTTCTTC
>-|TRBV29-1|many|TRBJ2-3
CSVEDYTDTQYF
TGCAGCGTTGAAGACTACACAGATACGCAGTATTTT
>TRBD2|TRBV3-1|many|TRBJ2-3
CASSQEFGAGARGDTQYF
TGTGCCAGCAGCCAAGAATTCGGGGCGGGAGCGCGTGGAGATACGCAGTATTTT
>-|TRBV5-6|few|TRBJ2-2
CASSPDRSGELFF
TGTGCCAGCAGCCCCGACAGATCCGGGGAGCTGTTTTTT
>-|TRBV5-4|-|TRBJ1-1
CASRTSGSPFSEAFF
TGTGCCAGCAGAACGTCGGGGTCGCCGTTCTCTGAAGCTTTCTTT
>TRBD2|TRBV7-9|few|TRBJ2-1
CASSLAGSGKMDEQFF
TGTGCCAGCAGCTTAGCAGGTAGCGGGAAGATGGATGAGCAGTTCTTC
>TRBD2|TRBV4-2|-|TRBJ2-1
CASTNTLLGVAGVLRRSYNEQFF
TGTGCCAGCACCAATACCCTCTTGGGGGTAGCGGGAGTCCTACGACGGTCCTACAATGAGCAGTTCTTC
>-|TRBV7-2|-|TRBJ1-5
CASSLSADTQHF
TGTGCCAGCAGCTTATCGGCAGATACGCAGCATTTT
>-|TRBV25-1|many|TRBJ2-7
CASSGRLFYEQYF
TGTGCCAGCAGTGGCCGTCTCTTCTACGAGCAGTACTTC
>-|TRBV3-1|-|TRBJ2-3
CASSQVRGSTDTQYF
TGTGCCAGCAGCCAAGTCCGGGGGTCCACAGATACGCAGTATTTT
>-|TRBV25-1|-|TRBJ2-5
CASSLERPQETQYF
TGTGCCAGCAGTCTCGAGCGACCCCAAGAGACCCAGTACTTC
>TRBD1|TRBV10-2|-|TRBJ1-1
CASSESGTALNTEAFF
TGCGCCAGCAGTGAGTCGGGGACAGCCTTGAACACTGAAGCTTTCTTT
>-|TRBV4-1|-|TRBJ2-1
CASSRSQAASYNEQFF
TGCGCCAGCAGCCGGAGCCAGGCAGCATCCTACAATGAGCAGTTCTTC
>-|TRBV5-6|few|TRBJ2-1
CASTSSRGEQFF
TGTGCCAGCACCTCTTCCCGAGGTGAGCAGTTCTTC
>-|TRBV7-7|-|TRBJ2-3
CASSLDWTDTQYF
TGTGCCAGCAGCTTGGACTGGACAGATACGCAGTATTTT